The rows below give T cell receptor beta chains drawn from one sample of a study of blood T cell repertoires in COVID-19. Method: immunoSEQ multiplex PCR; TCRdb's copy keeps in-frame clones and lacks some. Among approximately 280,000 clones, approximately 83% were seen once, and the ten largest hold roughly 1.9%. Input material: peripheral blood. The receptor source for this set is a woman aged 25 to 45 who had recovered from COVID-19. The CDR3 runs from the conserved cysteine through the conserved F or W. The order of the fields is D gene, CDR3 length, clone size, J gene, V gene, CDR3 DNA, CDR3 protein. The D gene is left open where the match is weak. Rows give clone size only sometimes, using once, few, many, or a class for an expanded clone.

D gene: -; CDR3 length: 13; clone size: -; J gene: TRBJ1-5; V gene: TRBV6-4; CDR3 DNA: TGTGCCAGCGGGGGGACCCCGAGGCAGCCCCAGCATTTT; CDR3 protein: CASGGTPRQPQHF
D gene: TRBD1; CDR3 length: 17; clone size: -; J gene: TRBJ2-2; V gene: TRBV7-9; CDR3 DNA: TGTGCCAGCAGCTTAGCGGGGACAGGGGGGAACACCGGGGAGCTGTTTTTT; CDR3 protein: CASSLAGTGGNTGELFF
D gene: -; CDR3 length: 13; clone size: -; J gene: TRBJ1-6; V gene: TRBV5-4; CDR3 DNA: TGTGCCAGCAGCTTGGAAGTAGATTCACCCCTCCACTTT; CDR3 protein: CASSLEVDSPLHF
D gene: -; CDR3 length: 14; clone size: -; J gene: TRBJ2-1; V gene: TRBV18; CDR3 DNA: TGTGCCAGCTCACCACCGTTCGGGAGCGATGAGCAGTTCTTC; CDR3 protein: CASSPPFGSDEQFF
D gene: -; CDR3 length: 13; clone size: -; J gene: TRBJ1-2; V gene: TRBV6-6; CDR3 DNA: TGTGCCAGCAGCGGGGGGCTTTTCCCTGGCTACACCTTC; CDR3 protein: CASSGGLFPGYTF
D gene: -; CDR3 length: 13; clone size: once; J gene: TRBJ1-1; V gene: TRBV7-2; CDR3 DNA: TGTGCCAGCAGCTTAGCGCAGGGGCAGAGGGCTTTCTTT; CDR3 protein: CASSLAQGQRAFF
D gene: TRBD1; CDR3 length: 14; clone size: -; J gene: TRBJ1-1; V gene: TRBV19; CDR3 DNA: TGTGCCAGTAGTAGTCACAGGGGGATCACTGAAGCTTTCTTT; CDR3 protein: CASSSHRGITEAFF
D gene: -; CDR3 length: 15; clone size: few; J gene: TRBJ1-3; V gene: TRBV5-1; CDR3 DNA: TGCGCCAGCAGCTTGTCGGGGTTGGGAGGAAACACCATATATTTT; CDR3 protein: CASSLSGLGGNTIYF
D gene: TRBD1; CDR3 length: 16; clone size: -; J gene: TRBJ2-3; V gene: TRBV3-1/TRBV3-2; CDR3 DNA: TGTGCCAGCAGCCAAGATACAGGGGTTATCACAGATACGCAGTATTTT; CDR3 protein: CASSQDTGVITDTQYF
D gene: TRBD1; CDR3 length: 17; clone size: -; J gene: TRBJ2-1; V gene: TRBV19; CDR3 DNA: TGTGCCAGTAGTATAAGGGACAGCGAAAGCTCCTACAATGAGCAGTTCTTC; CDR3 protein: CASSIRDSESSYNEQFF
D gene: -; CDR3 length: 16; clone size: -; J gene: TRBJ1-5; V gene: TRBV7-8; CDR3 DNA: TGTGCCAGCAGCTTAGGGCCAGGGGACCCAGGGCAGCCCCAGCATTTT; CDR3 protein: CASSLGPGDPGQPQHF
D gene: TRBD1; CDR3 length: 15; clone size: -; J gene: TRBJ2-5; V gene: TRBV7-6; CDR3 DNA: TGTGCCAGCAGCTCCCGGGACAGGGTCCAAGAGACCCAGTACTTC; CDR3 protein: CASSSRDRVQETQYF
D gene: TRBD2; CDR3 length: 16; clone size: -; J gene: TRBJ2-1; V gene: TRBV5-4; CDR3 DNA: TGTGCCAGCAGTCCCGGGGGGAGGAAGATTTACAATGAGCAGTTCTTC; CDR3 protein: CASSPGGRKIYNEQFF
D gene: -; CDR3 length: 16; clone size: -; J gene: TRBJ2-4; V gene: TRBV7-9; CDR3 DNA: TGTGCCAGCACCCCAAAGGACACTCTAGCCAAAAACATTCAGTACTTC; CDR3 protein: CASTPKDTLAKNIQYF
D gene: -; CDR3 length: 14; clone size: -; J gene: TRBJ2-1; V gene: TRBV19; CDR3 DNA: TGTGCCAGTAGTATTGAACAGGGAGAGGATGAGCAGTTCTTC; CDR3 protein: CASSIEQGEDEQFF
D gene: TRBD1; CDR3 length: 14; clone size: -; J gene: TRBJ2-5; V gene: TRBV5-4; CDR3 DNA: TGTGCCAGCAGCCCGGACAGGGTTAAAGAGACCCAGTACTTC; CDR3 protein: CASSPDRVKETQYF
D gene: -; CDR3 length: 14; clone size: -; J gene: TRBJ2-3; V gene: TRBV5-8; CDR3 DNA: TGTGCCAGCAGCTTGCTAGGGGACACAGATACGCAGTATTTT; CDR3 protein: CASSLLGDTDTQYF
D gene: -; CDR3 length: 15; clone size: few; J gene: TRBJ1-5; V gene: TRBV24-1; CDR3 DNA: TGTGCCACCAGTGCAGGGGCAGGCGGCAATCAGCCCCAGCATTTT; CDR3 protein: CATSAGAGGNQPQHF
D gene: -; CDR3 length: 14; clone size: once; J gene: TRBJ2-1; V gene: TRBV7-8; CDR3 DNA: TGTGCCAGCAGCTTAGAGCAAGGGGCCGGTGAGCAGTTCTTC; CDR3 protein: CASSLEQGAGEQFF
D gene: TRBD1; CDR3 length: 13; clone size: -; J gene: TRBJ1-2; V gene: TRBV19; CDR3 DNA: TGTGCCAGTAGTTCGGACAGGCCCTATGGCTACACCTTC; CDR3 protein: CASSSDRPYGYTF
D gene: -; CDR3 length: 12; clone size: few; J gene: TRBJ1-1; V gene: TRBV6-5; CDR3 DNA: TGTGCCAGCAGTCTAGACAGGCGTGAAGCTTTCTTT; CDR3 protein: CASSLDRREAFF
D gene: -; CDR3 length: 15; clone size: -; J gene: TRBJ2-7; V gene: TRBV7-2; CDR3 DNA: TGTGCCAGCAGCTCCAGGACAGCCGGATACTACGAGCAGTACTTC; CDR3 protein: CASSSRTAGYYEQYF
D gene: -; CDR3 length: 15; clone size: -; J gene: TRBJ1-5; V gene: TRBV18; CDR3 DNA: TGTGCCAGCTCACCACCGGGGGGAGGGAATCAGCCCCAGCATTTT; CDR3 protein: CASSPPGGGNQPQHF
D gene: -; CDR3 length: 14; clone size: few; J gene: TRBJ1-3; V gene: TRBV9; CDR3 DNA: TGTGCCAGCAGCGTAGAAGGGGCTGGAAACACCATATATTTT; CDR3 protein: CASSVEGAGNTIYF
D gene: TRBD1; CDR3 length: 15; clone size: -; J gene: TRBJ1-1; V gene: TRBV3-1/TRBV3-2; CDR3 DNA: TGTGCCAGCAGCCAAAGACAGGGAATGAACACTGAAGCTTTCTTT; CDR3 protein: CASSQRQGMNTEAFF
D gene: -; CDR3 length: 14; clone size: -; J gene: TRBJ2-5; V gene: TRBV27; CDR3 DNA: TGTGCCAGCAGTCATCAGGGGAGAGAAGAGACCCAGTACTTC; CDR3 protein: CASSHQGREETQYF
D gene: -; CDR3 length: 11; clone size: few; J gene: TRBJ1-1; V gene: TRBV6-5; CDR3 DNA: TGTGCCAGCACCAAGAACACTGAAGCTTTCTTT; CDR3 protein: CASTKNTEAFF
D gene: TRBD1; CDR3 length: 13; clone size: -; J gene: TRBJ2-5; V gene: TRBV10-3; CDR3 DNA: TGTGCCGCTGGACAGGGGGCGGGGGAGACCCAGTACTTC; CDR3 protein: CAAGQGAGETQYF
D gene: -; CDR3 length: 13; clone size: -; J gene: TRBJ2-7; V gene: TRBV28; CDR3 DNA: TGTGCCAGCAGATCAGGAGGGGTGTACGAGCAGTACTTC; CDR3 protein: CASRSGGVYEQYF
D gene: -; CDR3 length: 13; clone size: -; J gene: TRBJ1-2; V gene: TRBV7-2; CDR3 DNA: TGTGCCAGCAGCTGGGGAGCTAACTATGGCTACACCTTC; CDR3 protein: CASSWGANYGYTF
D gene: TRBD1; CDR3 length: 16; clone size: -; J gene: TRBJ2-1; V gene: TRBV9; CDR3 DNA: TGTGCCAGCAGCGTAGGGACAGGGGGCCGGTACAATGAGCAGTTCTTC; CDR3 protein: CASSVGTGGRYNEQFF
D gene: -; CDR3 length: 12; clone size: few; J gene: TRBJ1-6; V gene: TRBV7-9; CDR3 DNA: TGTGCCAGCAGCTTTATTGATTCACCCCTCCACTTT; CDR3 protein: CASSFIDSPLHF
D gene: TRBD1; CDR3 length: 15; clone size: -; J gene: TRBJ2-5; V gene: TRBV2; CDR3 DNA: TGTGCCAGCAGGGTGGGGGACAGTCCAGTGGAGACCCAGTACTTC; CDR3 protein: CASRVGDSPVETQYF
D gene: TRBD1; CDR3 length: 16; clone size: -; J gene: TRBJ1-3; V gene: TRBV3-1/TRBV3-2; CDR3 DNA: TGTGCCAGCAGCCCTCGAACAGGGGCCTCTGGAAACACCATATATTTT; CDR3 protein: CASSPRTGASGNTIYF
D gene: TRBD2; CDR3 length: 19; clone size: -; J gene: TRBJ2-1; V gene: TRBV4-1; CDR3 DNA: TGCGCCAGCAGCCAAGTCCCGGGACTAGCGGGAGGGTACCCCAATGAGCAGTTCTTC; CDR3 protein: CASSQVPGLAGGYPNEQFF
D gene: TRBD1; CDR3 length: 14; clone size: -; J gene: TRBJ1-1; V gene: TRBV28; CDR3 DNA: TGTGCCAGCAGACGGTGGACAGGCGGCACTGAAGCTTTCTTT; CDR3 protein: CASRRWTGGTEAFF
D gene: TRBD2; CDR3 length: 16; clone size: -; J gene: TRBJ2-1; V gene: TRBV5-1; CDR3 DNA: TGCGCCAGCAGCCAGCCGGGACTAGCGGGGGGTAATGAGCAGTTCTTC; CDR3 protein: CASSQPGLAGGNEQFF
D gene: -; CDR3 length: 14; clone size: -; J gene: TRBJ2-7; V gene: TRBV18; CDR3 DNA: TGTGCCAGCTCACCATCCAGGGATGCATACGAGCAGTACTTC; CDR3 protein: CASSPSRDAYEQYF
D gene: TRBD1; CDR3 length: 13; clone size: once; J gene: TRBJ1-5; V gene: TRBV7-2; CDR3 DNA: TGTGCCAGTAAACAGGGGGCAGGCCAGCCCCAGCATTTT; CDR3 protein: CASKQGAGQPQHF
D gene: -; CDR3 length: 15; clone size: few; J gene: TRBJ1-5; V gene: TRBV4-1; CDR3 DNA: TGCGCCAGCAAGCGCAGGGGAGAGGACAATCAGCCCCAGCATTTT; CDR3 protein: CASKRRGEDNQPQHF
D gene: TRBD1; CDR3 length: 17; clone size: -; J gene: TRBJ2-2; V gene: TRBV13; CDR3 DNA: TGTGCCAGCAGCTCCACCCGGGACAGGGGGCTTACCGGGGAGCTGTTTTTT; CDR3 protein: CASSSTRDRGLTGELFF
D gene: TRBD1; CDR3 length: 16; clone size: -; J gene: TRBJ1-5; V gene: TRBV7-2; CDR3 DNA: TGTGCCAGCAGCACACAAACGACAGGGGGGAGTCAGCCCCAGCATTTT; CDR3 protein: CASSTQTTGGSQPQHF
D gene: -; CDR3 length: 15; clone size: -; J gene: TRBJ2-1; V gene: TRBV19; CDR3 DNA: -; CDR3 protein: CASTSGVLEGNEQFF
D gene: -; CDR3 length: 13; clone size: -; J gene: TRBJ1-4; V gene: TRBV3-1/TRBV3-2; CDR3 DNA: TGTGCCAGCAGCCAAGATTTCAGTGAAAAACTGTTTTTT; CDR3 protein: CASSQDFSEKLFF
D gene: -; CDR3 length: 14; clone size: -; J gene: TRBJ1-4; V gene: TRBV2; CDR3 DNA: TGTGCCAGCAGCGGGACATTAACTAATGAAAAACTGTTTTTT; CDR3 protein: CASSGTLTNEKLFF
D gene: -; CDR3 length: 16; clone size: -; J gene: TRBJ2-3; V gene: TRBV6-2/TRBV6-3; CDR3 DNA: TGTGCCAGCAGTCCCAGACAGTTCTCGATCACAGATACGCAGTATTTT; CDR3 protein: CASSPRQFSITDTQYF
D gene: -; CDR3 length: 15; clone size: -; J gene: TRBJ1-2; V gene: TRBV5-6; CDR3 DNA: TGTGCCAGCAGCTTGGTTTCGGAGACTGGCTGGGGCTACACCTTC; CDR3 protein: CASSLVSETGWGYTF
D gene: TRBD1; CDR3 length: 14; clone size: few; J gene: TRBJ1-5; V gene: TRBV12-5; CDR3 DNA: TGTGCTAGTGGTTTGGAACAGGGGGTGCAGCCCCAGCATTTT; CDR3 protein: CASGLEQGVQPQHF
D gene: TRBD1; CDR3 length: 16; clone size: -; J gene: TRBJ2-5; V gene: TRBV28; CDR3 DNA: TGTGCCAGCAGTATACGCCGGACAGGCGGTCGGGAGACCCAGTACTTC; CDR3 protein: CASSIRRTGGRETQYF
D gene: -; CDR3 length: 12; clone size: -; J gene: TRBJ2-5; V gene: TRBV6-2/TRBV6-3; CDR3 DNA: TGTGCCAGCAGCCGCGACAGAGAGACCCAGTACTTC; CDR3 protein: CASSRDRETQYF
D gene: TRBD1; CDR3 length: 15; clone size: -; J gene: TRBJ1-6; V gene: TRBV7-9; CDR3 DNA: TGTGCCAGCAGCCCCGGGACAGGGGGTAATTCACCCCTCCACTTT; CDR3 protein: CASSPGTGGNSPLHF
D gene: -; CDR3 length: 15; clone size: -; J gene: TRBJ1-2; V gene: TRBV4-1; CDR3 DNA: TGCGCCAGCAGCCAATCGTCAGGGACTAACTATGGCTACACCTTC; CDR3 protein: CASSQSSGTNYGYTF
D gene: -; CDR3 length: 16; clone size: -; J gene: TRBJ1-6; V gene: TRBV6-5; CDR3 DNA: TGTGCCAGCAGTTACTCATCCGGCAGGGCGGATCCACCCCTCCACTTT; CDR3 protein: CASSYSSGRADPPLHF
D gene: -; CDR3 length: 13; clone size: -; J gene: TRBJ1-1; V gene: TRBV4-1; CDR3 DNA: TGCGCCAGCAGGGGGGGACTCATGAGCGGGGCTTTCTTT; CDR3 protein: CASRGGLMSGAFF
D gene: TRBD2; CDR3 length: 17; clone size: -; J gene: TRBJ2-1; V gene: TRBV29-1; CDR3 DNA: TGCAGCGTTCCGGGACGGACGGGACTAGCGGAATTCAATGAGCAGTTCTTC; CDR3 protein: CSVPGRTGLAEFNEQFF
D gene: -; CDR3 length: 13; clone size: -; J gene: TRBJ1-1; V gene: TRBV14; CDR3 DNA: TGTGCCAGCAGCCAAGAGGGTCGCGGGTCAGCTTTCTTT; CDR3 protein: CASSQEGRGSAFF
D gene: -; CDR3 length: 14; clone size: once; J gene: TRBJ1-5; V gene: TRBV27; CDR3 DNA: TGTGCCAGCAGTAGAGATTATAGCAATCAGCCCCAGCATTTT; CDR3 protein: CASSRDYSNQPQHF
D gene: -; CDR3 length: 13; clone size: few; J gene: TRBJ1-6; V gene: TRBV28; CDR3 DNA: TGTGCCATCGCGGGGGACCCCAGTTCACCCCTCCACTTT; CDR3 protein: CAIAGDPSSPLHF
D gene: TRBD2; CDR3 length: 16; clone size: -; J gene: TRBJ2-1; V gene: TRBV9; CDR3 DNA: TGTGCCAGCAGCGTCAGTAGCGGGATTGGGTTGAATGAGCAGTTCTTC; CDR3 protein: CASSVSSGIGLNEQFF